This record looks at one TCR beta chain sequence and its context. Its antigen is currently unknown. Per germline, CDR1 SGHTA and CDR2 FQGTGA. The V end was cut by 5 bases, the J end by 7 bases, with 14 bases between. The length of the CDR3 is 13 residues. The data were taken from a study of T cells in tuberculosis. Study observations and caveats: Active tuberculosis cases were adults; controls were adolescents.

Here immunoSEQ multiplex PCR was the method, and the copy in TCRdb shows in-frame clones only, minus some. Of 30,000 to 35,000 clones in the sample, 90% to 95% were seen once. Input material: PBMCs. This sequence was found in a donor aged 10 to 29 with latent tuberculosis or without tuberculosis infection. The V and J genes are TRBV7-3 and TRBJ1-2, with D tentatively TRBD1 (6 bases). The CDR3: CASSPSQGGGYTF. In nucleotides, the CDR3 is TGTGCCAGCAGCCCCAGTCAAGGGGGTGGCTACACCTTC.